This T cell receptor beta chain was observed in a study of blood T cells in healthy people across ages. Notes on the study in general: A greater number of naive CD4+ cells and higher diversity distinguished long-lived donors from aged donors. Naive T cell percentage showed a strong correlation with the diversity of TCR beta. Shifts in expanded clonotypes may have been confounded by donor CMV status, which was unknown.

This clonotype was seen ten or more times. No antigen is known for it. A second PCR, run for about 6 to 11 cycles, used a sample-barcoded 5' primer plus a J-beta primer mix. MiXCR, applied by TCRdb to the 5' RACE reads, yields one record per CDR3 protein. The table records roughly 1.7 million distinct CDR3 sequences, 34% of them present only once. This CDR3 comprises 13 residues. Trimming shortened V by 3 bases and J by 4 bases, and 8 bases separated the two germline ends. Germline V gene data show CDR1 as MNHEY and CDR2 as SMNVEV (reference sequence). The total RNA that was extracted per sample amounted to at least 5.5 micrograms.

The specimen sequenced was blood. The chain recombines TRBV27 with TRBJ2-3; no definite D call. The sequence was obtained from a woman between 25 and 40 years old in good health. Written as DNA, the CDR3 is TGTGCCAGCAGTTTTAGGTCTGCAGATACGCAGTATTTT. Amino acid sequence: CASSFRSADTQYF.